A selection of T cell receptor beta chains follows, all from one sample in a study of cytomegalovirus exposure and HLA in healthy donors. Only in-frame clones appear in the TCRdb table, and some are missing; sequencing was by immunoSEQ multiplex PCR. The table has approximately 81,000 clones, 60% to 80% seen once; the top ten hold more than 5.5%. Sequencing used PBMCs. These receptors were collected from a woman in her forties or fifties in good health and CMV-seropositive. CDR3s leave out the opening cysteine and the closing phenylalanine or tryptophan. Each record gives: clone size, J gene, V gene, D gene, CDR3 protein. D genes are given only for firm matches. Clone sizes are given selectively: once, few, many, or a class where the clone is expanded.

clone_size: -
j_call: TRBJ1-2
v_call: TRBV28
d_call: TRBD1
cdr3_aa: ASSSRQGYRYT

clone_size: -
j_call: TRBJ1-3
v_call: TRBV28
d_call: TRBD1
cdr3_aa: ASGVGGSGTGNTIY

clone_size: once
j_call: TRBJ1-5
v_call: TRBV5-6
d_call: TRBD1
cdr3_aa: ASSWGQSSNQPQH

clone_size: -
j_call: TRBJ1-1
v_call: TRBV19
d_call: -
cdr3_aa: ASSITPGVVFTEAF

clone_size: -
j_call: TRBJ2-1
v_call: TRBV9
d_call: -
cdr3_aa: ASSVENAGNEQF

clone_size: -
j_call: TRBJ2-5
v_call: TRBV29-1
d_call: -
cdr3_aa: SFGPRGGGTQY

clone_size: -
j_call: TRBJ2-5
v_call: TRBV6-4
d_call: -
cdr3_aa: ASSVRPGVETQY

clone_size: once
j_call: TRBJ2-7
v_call: TRBV29-1
d_call: -
cdr3_aa: SVQLGTYEQY

clone_size: -
j_call: TRBJ1-1
v_call: TRBV7-2
d_call: -
cdr3_aa: ASSFGGLGTEAF

clone_size: -
j_call: TRBJ1-1
v_call: TRBV2
d_call: TRBD1
cdr3_aa: ASGGDRGTEAF

clone_size: -
j_call: TRBJ2-7
v_call: TRBV19
d_call: TRBD1
cdr3_aa: ASSWTGVSYEQY

clone_size: -
j_call: TRBJ2-4
v_call: TRBV5-4
d_call: -
cdr3_aa: ASSSTESRGIQY

clone_size: -
j_call: TRBJ1-5
v_call: TRBV4-1
d_call: TRBD1
cdr3_aa: ASSQGPNRGSNQPQH

clone_size: -
j_call: TRBJ2-3
v_call: TRBV7-6
d_call: TRBD1
cdr3_aa: ASSLGTGADTQY

clone_size: -
j_call: TRBJ1-1
v_call: TRBV18
d_call: TRBD1
cdr3_aa: ASSPTGTASEAF

clone_size: few
j_call: TRBJ2-2
v_call: TRBV6-1
d_call: TRBD1
cdr3_aa: ASRTGGDTGELF

clone_size: -
j_call: TRBJ2-2
v_call: TRBV6-5
d_call: TRBD1
cdr3_aa: ASSRTGSAGELF

clone_size: -
j_call: TRBJ2-3
v_call: TRBV12-5
d_call: -
cdr3_aa: ASGLGQEPTDTQY

clone_size: -
j_call: TRBJ2-5
v_call: TRBV10-2
d_call: TRBD2
cdr3_aa: ASSTGLAWETQY

clone_size: -
j_call: TRBJ1-5
v_call: TRBV19
d_call: -
cdr3_aa: ASNYLPDQPQH

clone_size: -
j_call: TRBJ2-3
v_call: TRBV27
d_call: TRBD1
cdr3_aa: ASSLGQGMGLHTDTQY

clone_size: -
j_call: TRBJ2-7
v_call: TRBV30
d_call: TRBD2
cdr3_aa: AWSGTSVYYEQY

clone_size: -
j_call: TRBJ2-7
v_call: TRBV11-3
d_call: TRBD1
cdr3_aa: ASSPDRGQEQY

clone_size: -
j_call: TRBJ2-7
v_call: TRBV11-2
d_call: -
cdr3_aa: ASSLVPPGTRNEQY

clone_size: -
j_call: TRBJ2-7
v_call: TRBV6-5
d_call: TRBD2
cdr3_aa: ASSYGPGGMNYEQY

clone_size: -
j_call: TRBJ1-1
v_call: TRBV6-5
d_call: -
cdr3_aa: ASSYRNDRSNTEAF

clone_size: few
j_call: TRBJ2-1
v_call: TRBV6-4
d_call: TRBD2
cdr3_aa: ASSDSTSGSDEQF

clone_size: -
j_call: TRBJ1-5
v_call: TRBV2
d_call: -
cdr3_aa: ASTPNRGNQPQH

clone_size: -
j_call: TRBJ2-1
v_call: TRBV6-5
d_call: -
cdr3_aa: ASSYSKGIAWSEQF

clone_size: -
j_call: TRBJ2-7
v_call: TRBV4-2
d_call: -
cdr3_aa: ASSQDSIGLREQY

clone_size: -
j_call: TRBJ2-1
v_call: TRBV30
d_call: TRBD1
cdr3_aa: ACPTGGSAGVGYEQF

clone_size: -
j_call: TRBJ2-7
v_call: TRBV7-9
d_call: -
cdr3_aa: ASSPPGAGVSYYEQY

clone_size: -
j_call: TRBJ1-4
v_call: TRBV6-5
d_call: TRBD1
cdr3_aa: ASSHRGANEKLF

clone_size: -
j_call: TRBJ2-1
v_call: TRBV4-1
d_call: -
cdr3_aa: ASSHFSVPFYNEQF

clone_size: once
j_call: TRBJ2-2
v_call: TRBV11-3
d_call: TRBD2
cdr3_aa: ASSPEAGGAGELF

clone_size: -
j_call: TRBJ2-5
v_call: TRBV9
d_call: TRBD2
cdr3_aa: ASSVSGLAVGETQY

clone_size: -
j_call: TRBJ2-7
v_call: TRBV2
d_call: -
cdr3_aa: ASSAQSHEQY

clone_size: -
j_call: TRBJ2-7
v_call: TRBV21-1
d_call: -
cdr3_aa: ARVGGRAHEQY

clone_size: -
j_call: TRBJ2-7
v_call: TRBV27
d_call: TRBD2
cdr3_aa: ASSSTSGSISYEQY

clone_size: -
j_call: TRBJ2-7
v_call: TRBV9
d_call: -
cdr3_aa: ASSPNGGTHEQY

clone_size: -
j_call: TRBJ2-1
v_call: TRBV10-3
d_call: -
cdr3_aa: AILPDRGVNEQF

clone_size: once
j_call: TRBJ1-2
v_call: TRBV7-9
d_call: TRBD1
cdr3_aa: ASSLLTGSSYGYT

clone_size: -
j_call: TRBJ1-1
v_call: TRBV29-1
d_call: -
cdr3_aa: SGRPRGLNTEAF

clone_size: few
j_call: TRBJ1-2
v_call: TRBV28
d_call: -
cdr3_aa: ASSLPPGDHGYT

clone_size: -
j_call: TRBJ2-6
v_call: TRBV7-7
d_call: -
cdr3_aa: ASSSGPFGANVLT

clone_size: -
j_call: TRBJ1-1
v_call: TRBV6-1
d_call: -
cdr3_aa: ASSMGTEAF

clone_size: -
j_call: TRBJ1-4
v_call: TRBV7-9
d_call: TRBD1
cdr3_aa: ASSSSGQGAIEKLF

clone_size: -
j_call: TRBJ2-1
v_call: TRBV11-2
d_call: TRBD1
cdr3_aa: ASSPIQGAMNEQF

clone_size: -
j_call: TRBJ2-7
v_call: TRBV5-6
d_call: -
cdr3_aa: ASSLDRYEQY

clone_size: few
j_call: TRBJ2-3
v_call: TRBV19
d_call: TRBD2
cdr3_aa: ASRSPELAGGYTQY

clone_size: -
j_call: TRBJ1-1
v_call: TRBV27
d_call: TRBD1
cdr3_aa: ASSSPGTGLDTEAF

clone_size: -
j_call: TRBJ1-1
v_call: TRBV18
d_call: -
cdr3_aa: ASSPNPGHGEAF

clone_size: -
j_call: TRBJ2-3
v_call: TRBV7-2
d_call: -
cdr3_aa: ASSPPFGRAGDTQY

clone_size: -
j_call: TRBJ1-1
v_call: TRBV29-1
d_call: -
cdr3_aa: SVNRATEAF